There are a few counts of the clone carrying this T cell receptor beta chain. Its antigen is not identified. V dropped 6 bases and J dropped 8 bases, with 20 bases sitting between them. The CDR3 sequence is 15 residues long. Germline loops: CDR1 SGHTA, CDR2 FQGTGA. The sample belongs to a study of cytomegalovirus exposure and HLA in healthy donors. Study conclusions and caveats: As a later analysis showed, a missense DCLRE1C variant was linked to trimming of TCR beta V- and J-genes. In a later analysis, an Asian-associated ancestry cluster reportedly showed fewer N-insertions than the roughly 690-donor mean.

In the PCR, 60 Vbeta and 13 Jbeta primers were used. Data came from immunoSEQ multiplex PCR; TCRdb stores just in-frame clones and leaves some out. The sample shows roughly 90,000 clones, approximately 78% of them seen only once. The chain recombines TRBV7-3 with TRBJ2-1; the D gene is possibly TRBD2 (7 bases). The sample was PBMCs. This clonotype was obtained from a woman aged 40 to 49 in good health and CMV-seropositive. The CDR3 loop is CASSSGGGLHDEQFF. In DNA form, the CDR3 reads TGTGCCAGCAGTTCAGGCGGGGGCCTACATGATGAGCAGTTCTTC. Supplemented by reference TRBV7-3 and TRBJ2-1, the full variable domain reads GAGVSQTPSNKVTEKGKYVELRCDPISGHTALYWYRQSLGQGPEFLIYFQGTGAADDSGLPNDRFFAVRPEGSVSTLKIQRTERGDSAVYLCASSSGGGLHDEQFFGPGTRLTVL.